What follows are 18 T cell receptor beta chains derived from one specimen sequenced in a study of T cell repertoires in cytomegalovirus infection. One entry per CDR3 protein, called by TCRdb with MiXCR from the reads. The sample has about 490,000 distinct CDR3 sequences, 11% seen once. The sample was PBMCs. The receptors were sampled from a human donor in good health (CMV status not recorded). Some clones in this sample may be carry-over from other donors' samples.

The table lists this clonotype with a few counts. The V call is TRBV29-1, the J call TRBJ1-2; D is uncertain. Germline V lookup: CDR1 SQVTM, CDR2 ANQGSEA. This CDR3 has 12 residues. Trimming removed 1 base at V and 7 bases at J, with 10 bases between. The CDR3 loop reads CSVEVVVGGYTF. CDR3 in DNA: TGCAGCGTTGAAGTCGTAGTCGGTGGCTACACCTTC.

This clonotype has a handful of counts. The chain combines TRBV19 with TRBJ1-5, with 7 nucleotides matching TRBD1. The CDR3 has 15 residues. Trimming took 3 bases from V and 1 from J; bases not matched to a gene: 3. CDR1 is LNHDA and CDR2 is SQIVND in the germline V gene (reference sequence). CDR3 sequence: CASSMSRGSNQPQHF. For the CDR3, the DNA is TGTGCCAGTAGTATGAGCAGGGGGAGCAATCAGCCCCAGCATTTT.

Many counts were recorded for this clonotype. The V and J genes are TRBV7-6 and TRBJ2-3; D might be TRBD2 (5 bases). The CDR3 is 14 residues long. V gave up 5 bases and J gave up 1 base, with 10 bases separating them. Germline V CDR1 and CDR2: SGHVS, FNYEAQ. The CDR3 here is CASSLVEGTDTQYF. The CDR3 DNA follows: TGTGCCAGCAGCCTCGTGGAGGGCACAGATACGCAGTATTTT.

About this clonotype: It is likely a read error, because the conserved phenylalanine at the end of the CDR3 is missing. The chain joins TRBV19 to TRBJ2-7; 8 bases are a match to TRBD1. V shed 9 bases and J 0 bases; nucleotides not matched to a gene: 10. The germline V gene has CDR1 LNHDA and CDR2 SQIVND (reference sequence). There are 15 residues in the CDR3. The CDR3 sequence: CASSWGDRGSYEQYL. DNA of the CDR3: TGTGCCAGCAGTTGGGGAGACAGGGGCTCCTACGAGCAGTACCTC.

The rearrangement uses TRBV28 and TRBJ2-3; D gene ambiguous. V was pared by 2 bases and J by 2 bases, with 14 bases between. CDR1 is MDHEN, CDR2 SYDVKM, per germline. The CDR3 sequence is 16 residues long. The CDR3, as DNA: TGTGCCAGCAGTTTACTAGGGAACATTCTCACAGATACGCAGTATTTT. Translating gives CASSLLGNILTDTQYF.

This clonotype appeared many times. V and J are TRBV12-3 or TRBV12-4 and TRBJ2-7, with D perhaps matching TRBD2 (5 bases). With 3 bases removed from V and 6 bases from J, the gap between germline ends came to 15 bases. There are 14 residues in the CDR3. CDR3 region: CASSFSGMGSEQYF. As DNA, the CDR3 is TGTGCCAGCAGTTTTTCCGGGATGGGTAGCGAGCAGTACTTC.

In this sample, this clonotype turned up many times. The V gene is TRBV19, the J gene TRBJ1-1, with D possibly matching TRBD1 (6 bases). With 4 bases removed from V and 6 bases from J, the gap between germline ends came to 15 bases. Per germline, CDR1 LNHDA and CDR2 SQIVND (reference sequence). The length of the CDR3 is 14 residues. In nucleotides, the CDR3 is TGTGCCAGTAGTACCTGGACAGAGATGGCTGAAGCTTTCTTT. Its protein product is CASSTWTEMAEAFF.

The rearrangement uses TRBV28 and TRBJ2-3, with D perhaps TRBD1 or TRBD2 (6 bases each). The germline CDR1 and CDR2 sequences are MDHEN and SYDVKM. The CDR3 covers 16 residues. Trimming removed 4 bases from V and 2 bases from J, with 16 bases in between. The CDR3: CASSSSAGQHTDTQYF. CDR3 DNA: TGTGCCAGCAGTTCCTCGGCGGGACAACACACAGATACGCAGTATTTT.

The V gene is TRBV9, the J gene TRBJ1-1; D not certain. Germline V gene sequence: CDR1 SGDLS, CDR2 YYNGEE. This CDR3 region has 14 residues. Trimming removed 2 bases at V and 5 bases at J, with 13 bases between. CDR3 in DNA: TGTGCCAGCAGCGTCGCGGCCAAAGGGACTGAAGCTTTCTTT. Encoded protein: CASSVAAKGTEAFF.

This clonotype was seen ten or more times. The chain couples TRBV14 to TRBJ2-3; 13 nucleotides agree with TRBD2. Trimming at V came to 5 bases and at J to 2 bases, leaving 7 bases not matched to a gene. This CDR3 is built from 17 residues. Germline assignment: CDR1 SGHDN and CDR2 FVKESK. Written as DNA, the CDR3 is TGTGCCAGCAGCAACGGACTAGCGGGAGTGAACACAGATACGCAGTATTTT. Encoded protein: CASSNGLAGVNTDTQYF. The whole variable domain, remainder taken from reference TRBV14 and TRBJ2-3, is EAGVTQFPSHSVIEKGQTVTLRCDPISGHDNLYWYRRVMGKEIKFLLHFVKESKQDESGMPNNRFLAERTGGTYSTLKVQPAELEDSGVYFCASSNGLAGVNTDTQYFGPGTRLTVL.

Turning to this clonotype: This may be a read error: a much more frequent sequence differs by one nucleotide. This CDR3 is CASSSRNISYEQYF. The CDR3 DNA follows: TGTGCCAGCAGCTCAAGGAACATTAGCTACGAGCAGTACTTC. This rearrangement joins TRBV7-3 to TRBJ2-7; D call uncertain. V was clipped by 4 bases and J by 3 bases, with 13 bases between them. The length of the CDR3 is 14 residues. Germline V gene data show CDR1 as SGHTA and CDR2 as FQGTGA.

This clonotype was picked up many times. The CDR3 bases are TGTGCCAGCAGTGAATGGGGTAGCGTGTCATTCAGCTCCTACAATGAGCAGTTCTTC. It is translated as CASSEWGSVSFSSYNEQFF. The J gene is TRBJ2-1, the V gene TRBV6-1; D perhaps matches TRBD2 (5 bases). The CDR3 is 19 residues long. Germline V gene lookup returns CDR1 MNHNS and CDR2 SASEGT. The V and J ends lost 2 bases and 0 bases respectively, with 20 bases between them.

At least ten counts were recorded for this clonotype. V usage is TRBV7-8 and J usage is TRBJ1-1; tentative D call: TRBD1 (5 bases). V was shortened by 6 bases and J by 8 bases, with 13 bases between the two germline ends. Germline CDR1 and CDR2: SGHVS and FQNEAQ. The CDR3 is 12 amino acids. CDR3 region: CASSPQGPEAFF. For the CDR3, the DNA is TGTGCCAGCAGTCCTCAGGGACCCGAAGCTTTCTTT.

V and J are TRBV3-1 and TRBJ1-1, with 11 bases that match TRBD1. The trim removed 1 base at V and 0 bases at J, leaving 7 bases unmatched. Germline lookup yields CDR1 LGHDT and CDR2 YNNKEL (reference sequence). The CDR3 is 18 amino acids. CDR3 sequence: CASSQVRDRGTMNTEAFF. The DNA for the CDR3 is TGTGCCAGCAGCCAAGTTAGGGACAGGGGGACCATGAACACTGAAGCTTTCTTT.

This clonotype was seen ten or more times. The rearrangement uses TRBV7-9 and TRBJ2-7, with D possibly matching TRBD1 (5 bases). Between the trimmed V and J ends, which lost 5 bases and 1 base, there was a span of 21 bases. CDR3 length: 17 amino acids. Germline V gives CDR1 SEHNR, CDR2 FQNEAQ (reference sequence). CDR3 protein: CASSLPIRDRGSYEQYF. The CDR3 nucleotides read TGTGCCAGCAGCCTCCCTATCCGCGACAGAGGATCCTACGAGCAGTACTTC.

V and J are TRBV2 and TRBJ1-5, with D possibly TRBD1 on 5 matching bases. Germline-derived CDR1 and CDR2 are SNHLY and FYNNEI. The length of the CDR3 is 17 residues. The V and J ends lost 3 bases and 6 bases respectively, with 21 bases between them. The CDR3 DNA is TGTGCCAGCAGTGACGAGGGAGTGGCTGGTGGGGGTCAGCCCCAGCATTTT. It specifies CASSDEGVAGGGQPQHF.

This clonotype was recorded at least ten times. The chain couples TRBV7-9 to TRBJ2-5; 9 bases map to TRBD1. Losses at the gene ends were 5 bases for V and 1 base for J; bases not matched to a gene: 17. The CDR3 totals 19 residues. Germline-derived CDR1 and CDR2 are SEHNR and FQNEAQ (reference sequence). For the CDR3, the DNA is TGTGCCAGCAGCCACCGGGACAGGGCGTTAGTTGGGGCCCAAGAGACCCAGTACTTC. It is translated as CASSHRDRALVGAQETQYF.

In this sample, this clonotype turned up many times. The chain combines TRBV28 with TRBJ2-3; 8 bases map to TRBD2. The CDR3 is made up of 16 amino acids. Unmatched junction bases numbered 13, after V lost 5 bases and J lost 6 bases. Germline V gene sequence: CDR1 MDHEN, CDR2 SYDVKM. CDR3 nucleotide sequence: TGTGCCAGCAGTCCTGGGGTAGCGGGAACCCAGGATACGCAGTATTTT. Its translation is CASSPGVAGTQDTQYF.